The entry that follows covers one T cell receptor beta chain sequence. Sequenced by immunoSEQ multiplex PCR; TCRdb stores in-frame clones only, minus some. This table holds around 50,000 clones, about 95% found once. This entry belongs to a study of control samples from healthy donors and cancer patients. The CDR3 contains 11 residues. Germline CDR1 and CDR2: SGHKS and YYEKEE (reference sequence). V was pared by 3 bases and J by 5 bases, with 6 bases between. The chain carries TRBV5-5 and TRBJ2-7, with D perhaps matching TRBD1 (5 bases). The TCR was taken from a man aged 25 to 40 in good health. Sequenced material: blood. CDR3: CASSSGNEQYF. CDR3 DNA: TGTGCCAGCAGCTCAGGGAACGAGCAGTACTTC. Filled out from reference TRBV5-5 and TRBJ2-7, the complete variable domain reads DAGVTQSPTHLIKTRGQQVTLRCSPISGHKSVSWYQQVLGQGPQFIFQYYEKEERGRGNFPDRFSARQFPNYSSELNVNALLLGDSALYLCASSSGNEQYFGPGTRLTVT.